What follows are 5 T cell receptor beta chains derived from one specimen sequenced in a study of T-cell reconstitution after alpha-beta-depleted transplantation in children. Preparation of the TCRbeta library was carried out with unique molecular identifiers. A single record per CDR3 protein comes from TCRdb applying MiXCR to the PCR reads. The repertoire holds about 610,000 distinct CDR3 sequences, about 10% seen once, with less than 4.5% in the top ten. The sample here was PBMCs from the stem cell graft donor, taken from the stem cell graft. The receptors were sampled from a human donor who donated a stem cell graft to a child with acute myeloid leukemia.

V gene TRBV3-1 combines with J gene TRBJ2-7; 12 bases are a match to TRBD2. Germline CDR1 is LGHDT and CDR2 is YNNKEL (reference sequence). V gave up 4 bases and J gave up 4 bases; unmatched junction bases: 11. This CDR3 contains 17 residues. DNA of the CDR3: TGTGCCAGCAGCCGGGGCCTACTAGCGGGAGGATATTACGAGCAGTACTTC. It yields the protein CASSRGLLAGGYYEQYF.

This clonotype was counted at least ten times. J is TRBJ1-2 and V is TRBV5-1; D possibly corresponds to TRBD1 (6 bases). The CDR3 is made up of 12 amino acids. CDR1 and CDR2 (germline): SGHRS, YFSETQ. V lost 2 bases to trimming and J lost 8 bases, with 10 bases between them. The CDR3: CASSFSGEGYTF. CDR3 bases: TGCGCCAGCAGCTTTTCAGGGGAGGGCTACACCTTC.

This clonotype has at least ten counts. At one end the junction does not follow the germline gene, possibly because of a read error. V gene TRBV5-1 combines with J gene TRBJ2-1, with TRBD2 matching 7 bases. The CDR3 runs 14 residues. The germline V gene encodes CDR1 SGHRS and CDR2 YFSETQ. CDR3 sequence reads: CASSLTGGSNEQFF. The CDR3 DNA follows: TGTGCCAGCAGCTTAACGGGCGGGAGTAATGAGCAGTTCTTC.

The table lists this clonotype with a few counts. The chain couples TRBV7-3 to TRBJ2-5; no reliable D call. The CDR3 contains 15 residues. The germline CDR1 and CDR2 sequences are SGHTA and FQGTGA. V lost 1 base and J 1 base, leaving 10 bases between the germline ends. This chain's CDR3 is CASSLRVGPQETQYF. CDR3 coding DNA: TGTGCCAGCAGCTTAAGGGTAGGGCCCCAAGAGACCCAGTACTTC.

This clonotype was counted only a few times. This sequence joins TRBV5-1 and TRBJ2-1; 7 nucleotides agree with TRBD1. The CDR3 runs to 14 residues. Germline V gene data show CDR1 as SGHRS and CDR2 as YFSETQ. J lost 6 bases, V lost 4 bases, and 7 bases had no gene match. The CDR3 region has the DNA TGCGCCAGCAGCAAGGGGGCCCAAGCCAATGAGCAGTTCTTC. It translates to CASSKGAQANEQFF.